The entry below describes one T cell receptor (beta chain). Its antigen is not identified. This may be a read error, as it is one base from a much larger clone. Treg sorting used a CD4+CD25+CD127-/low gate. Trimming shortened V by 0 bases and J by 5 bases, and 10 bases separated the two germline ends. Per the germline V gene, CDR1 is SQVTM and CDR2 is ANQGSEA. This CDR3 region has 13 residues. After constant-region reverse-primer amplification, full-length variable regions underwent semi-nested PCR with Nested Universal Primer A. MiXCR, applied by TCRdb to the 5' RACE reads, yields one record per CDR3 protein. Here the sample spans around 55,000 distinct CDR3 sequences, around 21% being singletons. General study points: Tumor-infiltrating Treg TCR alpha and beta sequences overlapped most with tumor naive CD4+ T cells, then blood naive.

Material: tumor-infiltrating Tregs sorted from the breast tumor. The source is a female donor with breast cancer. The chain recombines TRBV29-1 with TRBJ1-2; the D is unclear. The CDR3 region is CSVEDRWQYGYTF. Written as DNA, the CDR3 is TGCAGCGTTGAAGATAGATGGCAGTATGGCTACACCTTC.